These 11 T cell receptor beta chains originate from one sample sequenced in a study of T cell responses to AZD1222 COVID-19 vaccine. Data came from immunoSEQ multiplex PCR; TCRdb stores just in-frame clones and leaves some out. The sample includes 90,000 to 100,000 clones, 88% of them seen just once. Sequenced here: peripheral blood, sampled 28 days after the second AZD1222 dose. The receptors come from an adult who received the AZD1222 COVID-19 vaccine.

This chain connects TRBV18 to TRBJ2-6, with D possibly matching TRBD2 (5 bases). CDR1 is KGHSH and CDR2 is LQKENI in the germline V gene. The germline V and J ends were trimmed by 8 bases and 4 bases, with 12 bases remaining between them. The CDR3 extends over 14 amino acids. The CDR3, as DNA: TGTGCCAGCACCCCGCGGGTGGGGGCCAACGTCCTGACTTTC. Translated, it gives CASTPRVGANVLTF.

The rearrangement joins TRBV5-1 to TRBJ2-1, with TRBD1 matching 9 bases. The germline gives CDR1 SGHRS, CDR2 YFSETQ. The CDR3 is made up of 16 amino acids. J was trimmed by 8 bases and V by 1 base; bases with no gene match: 10. The CDR3 sequence: CASSLRATGGDDEQFF. The CDR3 nucleotides read TGCGCCAGCAGCTTGAGAGCGACAGGGGGGGACGATGAGCAGTTCTTC.

This chain connects TRBV6-5 to TRBJ1-2; 7 bases agree with TRBD1. Germline loops: CDR1 MNHEY, CDR2 SVGAGI. V lost 6 bases to trimming and J lost 3 bases; unmatched junction nucleotides: 4. This CDR3 has 13 residues. The CDR3 sequence: CASRLGQDYGYTF. In DNA form, the CDR3 reads TGTGCCAGCAGGCTAGGACAGGACTATGGCTACACCTTC.

The gene calls are TRBV4-2 and TRBJ2-3; TRBD2 matches at 7 bases. Germline V CDR1 and CDR2: LGHNA, YNFKEQ. V shed 0 bases and J 2 bases; nucleotides not matched to a gene: 11. CDR3 length: 18 amino acids. CDR3 region: CASSQDLVLADSTDTQYF. CDR3 nucleotide sequence: TGTGCCAGCAGCCAAGATTTAGTTCTAGCGGATTCCACAGATACGCAGTATTTT.

The chain is built from TRBV18 and TRBJ2-2; D is possibly TRBD1 (6 bases). The CDR3 loop spans 12 amino acids. V shed 0 bases and J shed 13 bases, with 9 bases lying between them. The germline V gene has CDR1 KGHSH and CDR2 LQKENI. DNA of the CDR3: TGTGCCAGCTCACCACCGTCGACAGGGCTGTTTTTT. As protein: CASSPPSTGLFF.

V is TRBV18 and J is TRBJ2-7; 9 nucleotides agree with TRBD2. This CDR3 has 14 amino acids. Germline loops: CDR1 KGHSH, CDR2 LQKENI. Unmatched junction bases numbered 0, after V lost 3 bases and J lost 0 bases. CDR3 sequence: CASSPSGSSYEQYF. DNA of the CDR3: TGTGCCAGCTCACCTAGCGGGAGCTCCTACGAGCAGTACTTC.

Only one count was recorded for this clone. The gene calls are TRBV7-9 and TRBJ2-1; 9 nucleotides match TRBD1. Germline trimming cut 5 bases from V and 7 bases from J; bases unmatched to any gene: 3. The CDR3 runs to 13 residues. The V gene's germline CDR1 is SEHNR and CDR2 FQNEAQ (reference sequence). The CDR3 protein is CASSPGTGNEQFF. DNA for the CDR3: TGTGCCAGCAGCCCGGGGACAGGGAATGAGCAGTTCTTC.

CDR3 loop: CASSNSYEQYF. In nucleotides, the CDR3 is TGCGCCAGCAGCAACTCCTACGAGCAGTACTTC. The chain employs TRBV5-1 and TRBJ2-7; no definite D call. The germline V gene encodes CDR1 SGHRS and CDR2 YFSETQ. V lost 4 bases and J lost 0, with 2 bases in between. The CDR3 spans 11 residues.

J is TRBJ1-2 and V is TRBV30; TRBD1 agrees at 7 bases. The junction had 10 bases not matched to a gene; V was cut back by 5 bases and J by 4 bases. This CDR3 region has 14 residues. From germline, CDR1 is GTSNPN and CDR2 SVGIG (reference sequence). CDR3 bases: TGTGCCTGGGGAGCTTCAGGGGGGAGCTATGGCTACACCTTC. Protein sequence: CAWGASGGSYGYTF. Together with reference TRBV30 and TRBJ1-2, the CDR3 gives the full variable domain: SQTIHQWPATLVQPVGSPLSLECTVEGTSNPNLYWYRQAAGRGLQLLFYSVGIGQISSEVPQNLSASRPQDRQFILSSKKLLLSDSGFYLCAWGASGGSYGYTFGSGTRLTVV.

This clone was detected only once. The rearrangement uses TRBV6-2 or TRBV6-3 and TRBJ1-5; possibly TRBD1 for D (5 bases). CDR1 and CDR2 from the germline V gene are MNHEY and SVGEGT. V was pared by 6 bases and J by 5 bases, with 17 bases between. CDR3 length equals 15 residues. Here the CDR3 DNA reads TGTGCCAGCAGCAACGAACAGGTCTCTCATCAGCCCCAGCATTTT. It encodes CASSNEQVSHQPQHF.

V and J are TRBV10-3 and TRBJ1-1; 7 bases line up with TRBD1. Germline loops: CDR1 ENHRY, CDR2 SYGVKD. The trim removed 6 bases at V and 9 bases at J, leaving 10 bases unmatched. This CDR3 spans 13 amino acids. The CDR3: CAISNGQVGQAFF. As DNA, the CDR3 is TGTGCCATCAGCAATGGACAGGTTGGCCAAGCTTTCTTT.